This TCR beta chain was captured by sequencing in a study of blood T cell repertoires in COVID-19. On the study more broadly: From T cells, B-cell-depleted T cells, or PBMCs came the material, which was cDNA or gDNA.

From germline, CDR1 is MGHDK and CDR2 SYGVNS. The CDR3 totals 16 residues. V lost 7 bases, J lost 3 bases, and 21 bases lay in between. Source study methods: The assay estimated nucleated cells by amplifying reference gene primers. The method was immunoSEQ multiplex PCR; TCRdb's version includes in-frame clones alone and lacks a portion of them. V and J calls and clone size follow that table, whereas D and trimming were derived from the DNA. Of tens of thousands of clones in the sample, 91% were seen once. This clonotype was obtained from a human donor with active COVID-19. The donor label of this sample is uncertain. The sample consisted of peripheral blood. The chain recombines TRBV25-1 with TRBJ1-1, with D possibly TRBD1 on 6 matching bases. DNA of the CDR3: TGTGCCAGCATCCGGGGCGAACAGGGAAGAGACACTGAAGCTTTCTTT. Translating gives CASIRGEQGRDTEAFF.